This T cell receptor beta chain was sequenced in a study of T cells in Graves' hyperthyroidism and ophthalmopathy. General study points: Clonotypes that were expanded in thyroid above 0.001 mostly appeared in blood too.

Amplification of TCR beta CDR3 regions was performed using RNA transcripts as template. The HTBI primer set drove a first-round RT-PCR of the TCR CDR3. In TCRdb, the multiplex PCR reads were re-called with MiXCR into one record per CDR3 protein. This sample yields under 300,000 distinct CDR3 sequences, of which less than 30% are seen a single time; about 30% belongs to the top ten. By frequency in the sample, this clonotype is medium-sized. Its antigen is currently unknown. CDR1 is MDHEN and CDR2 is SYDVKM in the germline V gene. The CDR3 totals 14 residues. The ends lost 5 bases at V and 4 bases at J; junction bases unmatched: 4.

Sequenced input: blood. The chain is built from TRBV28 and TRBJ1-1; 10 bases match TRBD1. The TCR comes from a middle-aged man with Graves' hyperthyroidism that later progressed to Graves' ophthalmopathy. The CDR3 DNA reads TGTGCCAGCAGTGCCGGACAGGGGGTCACTGAAGCTTTCTTT. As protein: CASSAGQGVTEAFF.